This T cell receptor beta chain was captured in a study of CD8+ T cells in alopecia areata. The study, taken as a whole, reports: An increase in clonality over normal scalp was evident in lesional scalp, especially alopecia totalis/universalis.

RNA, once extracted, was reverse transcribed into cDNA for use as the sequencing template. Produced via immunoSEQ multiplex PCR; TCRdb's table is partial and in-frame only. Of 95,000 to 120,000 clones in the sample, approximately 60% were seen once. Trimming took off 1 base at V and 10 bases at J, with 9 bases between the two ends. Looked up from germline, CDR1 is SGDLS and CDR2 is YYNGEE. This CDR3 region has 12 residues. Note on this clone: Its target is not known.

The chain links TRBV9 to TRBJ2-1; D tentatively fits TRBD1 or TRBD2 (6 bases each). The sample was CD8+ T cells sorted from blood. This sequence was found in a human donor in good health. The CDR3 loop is CASSVRGAEQFF. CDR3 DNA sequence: TGTGCCAGCAGCGTAAGGGGGGCGGAGCAGTTCTTC.